Reported below is one TCR beta chain. This record belongs to a study of cytomegalovirus exposure and HLA in healthy donors. Germline CDR1 is SGHVS and CDR2 is FNYEAQ. Trimming left V 1 base short and J 6 bases short, with 3 bases between. The CDR3 extends over 12 amino acids. The PCR ran on 60 Vbeta and 13 Jbeta primers. Profiled with immunoSEQ multiplex PCR; TCRdb holds only in-frame clones, not every one. The data hold 95,000 to 150,000 clones, with about three quarters observed a single time. The sequence derives from a woman in her twenties or thirties in good health and CMV-seronegative. Sequencing was performed on PBMCs. The chain uses TRBV7-6 and TRBJ2-2, with D uncertain. The chain's CDR3 is CASSLVSGELFF. CDR3 sequence (DNA): TGTGCCAGCAGCTTAGTCTCCGGGGAGCTGTTTTTT.